The TCR beta chain under discussion was sequenced for a study of OX40 agonist ivuxolimab in advanced cancers. Study context: At under 85% male, the cohort had a mean age of 60 years, ranging from about 23 to 80. Three partial responders included one hepatocellular carcinoma patient and two cutaneous melanoma patients.

With respect to this clone: The antigen remains unidentified.

The study, taken as a whole, reports: Averaged across samples, CD8+ T cells carried more expanded clones than CD4+ did.

CDR3 length equals 13 residues. The V gene's germline CDR1 is KGHSH and CDR2 LQKENI. With 2 bases removed from V and 5 bases from J, the gap between germline ends came to 9 bases. Clones were read by immunoSEQ multiplex PCR, and TCRdb kept only the in-frame ones, dropping some. The sample shows 65,000 to 95,000 clones, about 92% of them seen only once. Researchers took blood at baseline, on cycle 4 day 1, and on cycle 7 day 1. The specimen was CD4+ or CD8+ T cells sorted from blood, collected in a trial of the OX40 agonist ivuxolimab. The clonotype originates from an adult with an advanced solid tumor such as melanoma, head and neck, liver or kidney cancer. The chain has TRBV18 and TRBJ2-5; no definite D call. This CDR3 is CASSPSSVETQYF. The CDR3 DNA reads as TGTGCCAGCTCACCAAGCTCGGTGGAGACCCAGTACTTC.